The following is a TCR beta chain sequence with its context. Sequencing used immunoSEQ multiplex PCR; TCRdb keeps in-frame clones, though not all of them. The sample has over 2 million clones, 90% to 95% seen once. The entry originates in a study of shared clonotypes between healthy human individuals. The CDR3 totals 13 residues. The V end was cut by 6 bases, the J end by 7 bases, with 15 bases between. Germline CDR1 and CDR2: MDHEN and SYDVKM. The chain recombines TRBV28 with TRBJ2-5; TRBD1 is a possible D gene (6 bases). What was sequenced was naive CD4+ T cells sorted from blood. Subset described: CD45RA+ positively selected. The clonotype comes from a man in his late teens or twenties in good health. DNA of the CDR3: TGTGCCAGCAGCCTGGTGACAGGAGGGACCCAGTACTTC. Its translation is CASSLVTGGTQYF.